The rows below give T cell receptor beta chains drawn from one sample of a study of cytomegalovirus exposure and HLA in healthy donors. The assay was immunoSEQ multiplex PCR, and TCRdb's table has in-frame clones only and misses some. Of tens of thousands of clones in the sample, 85% to 90% were seen once. The specimen was PBMCs. The receptors here all came from a woman under 40 in good health and CMV-seropositive. The CDR3 runs from the conserved cysteine through the conserved F or W. The D gene is left open where the match is weak. Clone sizes are given selectively: once, few, many, or a class where the clone is expanded.

v_call,j_call,clone_size,d_call,cdr3_aa,cdr3_nt
TRBV12-5,TRBJ2-1,NA,NA,CASGMGSGRTYNEQFF,TGTGCTAGTGGTATGGGAAGCGGGCGAACCTACAATGAGCAGTTCTTC
TRBV10-1,TRBJ2-7,once,TRBD2,CASSGGTSGTTYEQYF,TGCGCCAGCAGTGGAGGGACTAGCGGGACAACCTACGAGCAGTACTTC
TRBV6-5,TRBJ1-3,NA,NA,CASSYFHRSSGNTIYF,TGTGCCAGCAGTTACTTCCACAGGAGCTCTGGAAACACCATATATTTT
TRBV6-1,TRBJ1-2,NA,NA,CASSKERVLDYGYTF,TGTGCCAGCAGTAAGGAGAGGGTCCTAGACTATGGCTACACCTTC
TRBV12-5,TRBJ2-1,NA,TRBD2,CASGLALTSGRVNNEQFF,TGTGCTAGTGGTTTGGCTTTGACTAGCGGGAGGGTAAACAATGAGCAGTTCTTC
TRBV28,TRBJ1-1,NA,NA,CASSWRNTEAFF,TGTGCCAGCAGCTGGAGGAACACTGAAGCTTTCTTT
TRBV18,TRBJ2-7,NA,NA,CASSPVFVGGGPNEQYF,TGTGCCAGCTCACCTGTTTTTGTGGGAGGGGGTCCGAACGAGCAGTACTTC
TRBV7-6,TRBJ2-7,NA,NA,CASSLDTGVPYEQYF,TGTGCCAGCAGCTTAGATACGGGGGTTCCCTACGAGCAGTACTTC
TRBV6-5,TRBJ1-5,NA,NA,CASSEWPQPQHF,TGTGCCAGCAGTGAATGGCCTCAGCCCCAGCATTTT
TRBV6-4,TRBJ2-1,few,TRBD2,CASSDFAGGNEQFF,TGTGCCAGCAGTGACTTTGCGGGAGGGAATGAGCAGTTCTTC
TRBV28,TRBJ1-2,NA,NA,CASSLEDYGYTF,TGTGCCAGCAGTCTAGAAGACTATGGCTACACCTTC
TRBV5-4,TRBJ2-1,NA,TRBD2,CASTAGLADPAPFF,TGTGCCAGCACCGCCGGGCTAGCGGACCCAGCACCGTTCTTC
TRBV6-1,TRBJ2-3,NA,NA,CASDTGSATDTQYF,TGTGCCAGCGACACAGGGTCCGCCACAGATACGCAGTATTTT
TRBV7-2,TRBJ2-3,NA,TRBD2,CASSIGGRAADTQYF,TGTGCCAGCAGTATAGGAGGGAGGGCCGCAGATACGCAGTATTTT
TRBV12-5,TRBJ2-7,NA,TRBD2,CASGRPILGLAGAYEQYF,TGTGCTAGTGGCCGCCCTATACTGGGACTAGCGGGAGCCTACGAGCAGTACTTC
TRBV11-2,TRBJ2-7,NA,NA,CASSLGPGPSYEQYF,TGTGCCAGCAGCTTAGGTCCAGGGCCTTCCTACGAGCAGTACTTC
TRBV11-2,TRBJ2-1,NA,TRBD2,CASSPYWREGPRGQFF,TGTGCCAGCAGCCCGTATTGGCGGGAGGGTCCTCGGGGGCAGTTCTTC
TRBV27,TRBJ2-1,NA,TRBD2,CASSSLAGTIYEQFF,TGTGCCAGCAGTTCCCTAGCGGGAACTATATATGAGCAGTTCTTC
TRBV27,TRBJ2-3,NA,TRBD1,CASSFGRGRWADTQYF,TGTGCCAGCAGTTTCGGCAGGGGGCGATGGGCAGATACGCAGTATTTT
TRBV7-6,TRBJ2-2,NA,TRBD2,CASSTGLAGLANTGELFF,TGTGCCAGCAGCACGGGACTAGCGGGACTCGCGAACACCGGGGAGCTGTTTTTT
TRBV7-9,TRBJ2-5,medium-sized,TRBD2,CASSSLAGEETQYF,TGTGCCAGCAGCTCACTAGCGGGAGAAGAGACCCAGTACTTC
TRBV28,TRBJ2-7,NA,NA,CASSSRTGLRFEQYF,TGTGCCAGCAGTTCGCGGACGGGACTCCGTTTCGAGCAGTACTTC
TRBV5-1,TRBJ2-3,NA,TRBD1,CASSRTGTGLPDTQYF,TGCGCCAGCAGCCGCACCGGGACAGGTCTCCCAGATACGCAGTATTTT
TRBV2,TRBJ1-2,once,NA,CASSQTSYGYTF,TGTGCCAGCAGTCAGACTTCCTATGGCTACACCTTC
TRBV11-2,TRBJ2-1,NA,TRBD2,CASSFAGTSGYNEQFF,TGTGCCAGCAGCTTTGCCGGGACTAGCGGATACAATGAGCAGTTCTTC
TRBV7-2,TRBJ1-1,NA,NA,CASSLVRVNTEAFF,TGTGCCAGCAGCCTAGTGAGGGTGAACACTGAAGCTTTCTTT
TRBV5-8,TRBJ2-3,NA,TRBD2,CASSKLAGEEDTQYF,TGTGCCAGCAGCAAATTAGCGGGAGAGGAAGATACGCAGTATTTT
TRBV5-4,TRBJ1-5,NA,NA,CASSIDGVSNQPQHF,TGTGCCAGCAGCATCGACGGGGTGAGCAATCAGCCCCAGCATTTT
TRBV5-1,TRBJ2-7,NA,TRBD2,CASSLTSGSDEQYF,TGCGCCAGCAGCCTCACTAGCGGGAGTGACGAGCAGTACTTC
TRBV10-1,TRBJ2-7,NA,NA,CASSEGGTDYYEQYF,TGCGCCAGCAGTGAGGGGGGGACGGATTACTACGAGCAGTACTTC
TRBV12-1,TRBJ2-5,NA,NA,CASSYQGLAGSISWWETQYF,TGTGCCAGCAGCTACCAGGGACTAGCGGGGTCTATCAGTTGGTGGGAGACCCAGTACTTC
TRBV19,TRBJ1-2,NA,NA,CASREDRDYGYTF,TGTGCCAGTAGAGAAGACCGGGACTATGGCTACACCTTC
TRBV30,TRBJ1-1,NA,NA,CAWRGGARTEAFF,TGTGCCTGGAGGGGGGGGGCGCGAACTGAAGCTTTCTTT
TRBV6-6,TRBJ1-1,NA,NA,CASSRRQDEEAFF,TGTGCCAGCAGTAGAAGACAGGATGAAGAAGCTTTCTTT
TRBV5-1,TRBJ2-2,NA,NA,CASSLVRERIGELFF,TGCGCCAGCAGCTTGGTACGGGAGCGGATCGGGGAGCTGTTTTTT
TRBV11-2,TRBJ2-7,once,TRBD2,CASSLNSALAGTYEQYF,TGTGCCAGCAGCTTGAACTCAGCACTAGCGGGTACCTACGAGCAGTACTTC
TRBV28,TRBJ2-7,NA,NA,CASSYPPRDEQYF,TGTGCCAGCAGTTACCCCCCCCGGGACGAGCAGTACTTC
TRBV18,TRBJ2-7,NA,NA,CASRLAEDYEQYF,TGTGCCAGCCGGTTAGCGGAGGACTACGAGCAGTACTTC
TRBV5-4,TRBJ2-5,NA,TRBD2,CASSLMGLAAQETQYF,TGTGCCAGCAGCCTAATGGGACTAGCGGCCCAAGAGACCCAGTACTTC
TRBV27,TRBJ2-7,NA,TRBD1,CARKARGRYEQYF,TGTGCCAGAAAAGCAAGGGGGCGTTACGAGCAGTACTTC
TRBV20-1,TRBJ2-4,few,TRBD1,CSAGDRNIQYF,TGCAGTGCTGGGGACAGAAACATTCAGTACTTC
TRBV27,TRBJ2-3,NA,TRBD1,CASSFDRGDTQYF,TGTGCCAGCAGTTTTGACAGGGGAGATACGCAGTATTTT
TRBV30,TRBJ1-4,NA,NA,CAWRTRTNEKLFF,TGTGCCTGGAGGACTCGAACTAATGAAAAACTGTTTTTT
TRBV27,TRBJ2-1,NA,NA,CASSLLRSSYNEQFF,TGTGCCAGCAGTTTACTGCGAAGCTCCTACAATGAGCAGTTCTTC
TRBV14,TRBJ1-6,NA,NA,CASSLRGYNSPLHF,TGTGCCAGCAGCCTCAGAGGTTATAATTCACCCCTCCACTTT
TRBV5-6,TRBJ1-1,NA,TRBD1,CASSLIGGITGAEAFF,TGTGCCAGCAGCTTGATAGGGGGCATAACTGGGGCTGAAGCTTTCTTT
TRBV7-2,TRBJ2-5,NA,NA,CASSPRGRAGETQYF,TGTGCCAGCAGCCCGAGGGGGAGGGCCGGAGAGACCCAGTACTTC
TRBV7-6,TRBJ1-1,NA,NA,CASNSELRFCDTEAFF,TGTGCCAGCAACTCCGAGCTTAGATTCTGCGACACTGAAGCTTTCTTT
TRBV6-5,TRBJ2-7,NA,TRBD1,CASRSDRGPSYEQYF,TGTGCCAGCAGATCCGACAGGGGCCCGTCCTACGAGCAGTACTTC
TRBV5-5,TRBJ1-2,NA,NA,CASSLESTTPAGYTF,TGTGCCAGCAGCTTGGAGTCCACAACGCCAGCGGGCTACACCTTC
TRBV5-5,TRBJ2-1,once,NA,CASSLVGVEQFF,TGTGCCAGCAGCTTGGTGGGAGTTGAGCAGTTCTTC
TRBV7-9,TRBJ1-5,NA,TRBD1,CASSLAPEAGGGNQPQHF,TGTGCCAGCAGCTTAGCCCCTGAGGCAGGGGGTGGCAATCAGCCCCAGCATTTT
TRBV27,TRBJ1-2,NA,NA,CASSWGSAGGYTF,TGTGCCAGCAGTTGGGGCTCGGCAGGTGGCTACACCTTC
TRBV27,TRBJ2-1,once,NA,CASSLEWVGLYNEQFF,TGTGCCAGCAGTTTAGAGTGGGTGGGCCTATACAATGAGCAGTTCTTC
TRBV5-1,TRBJ1-2,NA,TRBD1,CASSTTGAPAYGYTF,TGCGCCAGCAGCACGACAGGGGCCCCCGCCTATGGCTACACCTTC
TRBV19,TRBJ2-7,NA,NA,CASSIADSSYEQYF,TGTGCCAGTAGTATTGCGGATAGCTCCTACGAGCAGTACTTC
TRBV19,TRBJ1-2,NA,NA,CASSIGGSGPLRRGGYTF,TGTGCCAGTAGTATTGGAGGGAGTGGTCCACTACGGAGAGGTGGCTACACCTTC
TRBV7-9,TRBJ2-7,once,NA,CASSFPLSYEQYF,TGTGCCAGCAGCTTCCCCTTATCCTACGAGCAGTACTTC
TRBV7-8,TRBJ2-4,NA,NA,CASSQPQGGLAKNIQYF,TGTGCCAGCAGCCAACCGCAAGGAGGGCTGGCCAAAAACATTCAGTACTTC